The sequence of this TCR beta chain was determined in a study of blood T cell repertoires in COVID-19. Turning to the study itself: The United States, Italy and Spain supplied acute and convalescent COVID-19 samples. T cells, B-cell-depleted T cells, or PBMCs supplied cDNA or gDNA.

Germline CDR1 is SGHRS and CDR2 is YFSETQ. Trimming cost V 0 bases and J 1 base, with 7 bases left between them. This CDR3 has 14 amino acids. In the source study's methods: For nucleated cells, counts were estimated from reference gene primer amplification. The assay was immunoSEQ multiplex PCR, and TCRdb's table has in-frame clones only and misses some. That table is the source of V, J and clone size, and D and trimming were worked out from the DNA. The sample lists about 74,000 clones, approximately 86% occurring once. The sequenced sample was peripheral blood. The chain links TRBV5-1 to TRBJ2-5; D not certain. The clonotype was recovered from an elderly woman with active or convalescent COVID-19. In nucleotides, the CDR3 is TGCGCCAGCAGCTTGGCTGGCTCCCAAGAGACCCAGTACTTC. Its translation: CASSLAGSQETQYF.